The clone carrying this TCR beta chain was detected only a few times. Antigen specificity is unknown. TCRdb itself ran the reads through MiXCR, one entry per CDR3 protein. Among under 95,000 distinct CDR3 sequences listed, about half were seen once. The data originate from a study of T cell repertoires in cytomegalovirus infection. Germline assignment: CDR1 MGHRA and CDR2 YSYEKL. V lost 4 bases and J lost 3, with 16 bases in between. This CDR3 region has 15 residues. The clonotype originates from a human donor in good health (CMV status not recorded). Some clones in this sample may be carry-over from other donors' samples. The chain carries TRBV4-1 and TRBJ2-7, with D possibly matching TRBD2 (7 bases). The material was CD8+ T cells from cultured PBMCs, obtained from culture after CMV antigen stimulation. The chain's CDR3 is CASSLRGGSNYEQYF. CDR3 in DNA: TGCGCCAGCAGCCTCCGCGGGGGCTCCAACTACGAGCAGTACTTC.